These 20 T cell receptor beta chains were sequenced from one sample in a study of beta chain features in type 1 diabetes. Since all of the isolated RNA was reverse transcribed, expressed TCRB transcripts were what got sequenced. The repertoire was sequenced with immunoSEQ multiplex PCR; TCRdb's copy has only in-frame clones and lacks some. Of tens of thousands of clones in the sample, around 32% were seen once. The sequenced sample was stem cell memory CD4+ T cells from blood. The source is a young woman in good health.

The CDR3 is CASSLNRGSYNEQFF. Written as DNA, the CDR3 is TGTGCCAGCAGCCTTAACAGGGGGTCCTACAATGAGCAGTTCTTC. The chain employs TRBV7-2 and TRBJ2-1, with 8 nucleotides matching TRBD1. Trimming took 5 bases from V and 1 from J; bases not matched to a gene: 4. The CDR3 is 15 amino acids. From germline, CDR1 is SGHTA and CDR2 FQGNSA.

This chain joins TRBV13 and TRBJ2-7; 7 bases map to TRBD1. Germline lookup yields CDR1 PRHDT and CDR2 FYEKMQ (reference sequence). V dropped 6 bases and J dropped 2; count of bases not matched to a gene: 10. The CDR3 loop spans 15 amino acids. The CDR3 here is CASSLTGNGPYEQYF. The CDR3 coding sequence is TGTGCCAGCAGTTTGACAGGGAACGGGCCCTACGAGCAGTACTTC. The complete variable domain, with remaining parts taken from reference TRBV13 and TRBJ2-7, reads AAGVIQSPRHLIKEKRETATLKCYPIPRHDTVYWYQQGPGQDPQFLISFYEKMQSDKGSIPDRFSAQQFSDYHSELNMSSLELGDSALYFCASSLTGNGPYEQYFGPGTRLTVT.

This clone has just a few counts. The chain links TRBV7-2 to TRBJ1-1; possible D gene TRBD1, 6 bases. Germline-derived CDR1 and CDR2 are SGHTA and FQGNSA. Deletions cut 2 bases from V and 2 bases from J, with 9 bases between. The CDR3 is 14 residues long. The CDR3 reads CASSLPGENTEAFF. The CDR3 nucleotides are TGTGCCAGCAGCTTACCAGGGGAAAACACTGAAGCTTTCTTT.

This clone has more than one count but fewer than ten. The chain joins TRBV29-1 to TRBJ2-1, with TRBD2 matching over 7 bases. The trim removed 2 bases at V and 2 bases at J, leaving 0 bases unmatched. CDR3 size: 13 residues. Germline CDR1 and CDR2: SQVTM and ANQGSEA. Here the CDR3 reads CSVELAAYNEQFF. The CDR3 DNA is TGCAGCGTTGAACTAGCGGCCTACAATGAGCAGTTCTTC.

In DNA form, the CDR3 reads TGTGCCAGCTCCCTACAGGGGCACTATGGCTACACCTTC. Translation gives CASSLQGHYGYTF. The chain carries TRBV18 and TRBJ1-2, with TRBD1 matching over 7 bases. This CDR3 region has 13 residues. Germline CDR1 reads KGHSH; CDR2 reads LQKENI. With 6 bases clipped from V and 3 bases from J, the junction kept 4 bases outside the gene matches.

The V gene is TRBV18, the J gene TRBJ2-1, with TRBD2 matching 8 bases. Germline values: CDR1 KGHSH, CDR2 LQKENI. The CDR3 totals 17 residues. V was pared by 3 bases and J by 10 bases, with 17 bases of the junction left unmatched. This CDR3 reads CASSPSQTSGTGGEQFF. The CDR3 DNA is TGTGCCAGCTCACCGTCTCAAACTAGCGGAACCGGTGGGGAGCAGTTCTTC.

This clone appeared a few times. The rearrangement links TRBV7-9 to TRBJ2-3; the D is unclear. This CDR3 is 17 amino acids long. CDR1 and CDR2 from the germline V gene are SEHNR and FQNEAQ (reference sequence). V lost 5 bases and J lost 1, with 19 bases in between. The DNA for the CDR3 is TGTGCCAGCAGCCCCCGGAATGCCGGCGGTCGCACAGATACGCAGTATTTT. Its protein product is CASSPRNAGGRTDTQYF.

V usage is TRBV4-1 and J usage is TRBJ2-7, with D possibly being TRBD1 (5 bases). The CDR3 sequence is 14 residues long. Germline V gives CDR1 MGHRA, CDR2 YSYEKL. V lost 1 base to trimming and J lost 2 bases, with 9 bases between them. The CDR3 DNA reads TGCGCCAGCAGCCAAGCAGGGCAGACCTACGAGCAGTACTTC. As protein: CASSQAGQTYEQYF.

This chain connects TRBV9 to TRBJ1-3, with 12 bases matching TRBD1. The CDR3 has 17 amino acids. Germline CDR1 reads SGDLS; CDR2 reads YYNGEE. With 3 bases clipped from V and 3 bases from J, the junction kept 7 bases outside the gene matches. CDR3: CASSASGTGGFGNTIYF. The CDR3 coding sequence is TGTGCCAGCAGCGCCTCCGGGACAGGGGGCTTTGGAAACACCATATATTTT.

The V and J genes are TRBV9 and TRBJ2-1; 7 bases are shared with TRBD2. V lost 4 bases and J lost 5; bases outside the gene matches: 12. Germline V gene lookup returns CDR1 SGDLS and CDR2 YYNGEE. The CDR3 loop spans 16 amino acids. CDR3 sequence: CASSRASTSSNNEQFF. The CDR3 region has the DNA TGTGCCAGCAGCCGTGCTTCGACTAGCTCAAACAATGAGCAGTTCTTC.

As regards this clone: The CDR3 carries no conserved terminal phenylalanine or tryptophan, so it likely arises from a read error. It is unclear where the CDR3 begins or ends on the DNA, so no DNA is shown, and the CDR3 is as TCRdb lists it. The chain recombines TRBV29-1 with TRBJ1-1. Germline CDR1 and CDR2: SQVTM and ANQGSEA. From its first to its last residue, the CDR3 has 13 amino acids. CDR3: CSVSEPTTGDRSL.

Comments on this clone: Other DNA variants within this sample encode the same CDR3. The rearrangement links TRBV7-2 to TRBJ2-5, with D perhaps matching TRBD1 (6 bases). Trimming pared 1 base from V and 4 bases from J, leaving 7 bases between. The length of the CDR3 is 13 residues. In germline, CDR1 is SGHTA, CDR2 FQGNSA. CDR3 loop: CASSLGGPETQYF. The DNA for the CDR3 is TGTGCCAGCAGCTTAGGGGGGCCAGAGACCCAGTACTTC.

The rearrangement joins TRBV9 to TRBJ1-4; D is unresolved. Trimming pared 3 bases from V and 5 bases from J, leaving 11 bases between. Germline V lookup: CDR1 SGDLS, CDR2 YYNGEE. The CDR3 length is 14 residues. The CDR3 sequence is CASSGAVQNEKLFF. For the CDR3, the DNA is TGTGCCAGCAGCGGGGCAGTTCAAAATGAAAAACTGTTTTTT.

The genes are TRBV7-2 and TRBJ1-4; tentative D call: TRBD1 (6 bases). The CDR3 has 15 amino acids. Trimming took off 5 bases at V and 8 bases at J, with 18 bases between the two ends. Germline lookup yields CDR1 SGHTA and CDR2 FQGNSA. This CDR3 is CASSRDRLGREKLFF. The DNA of the CDR3 is TGTGCCAGCAGCAGAGACAGGCTGGGGCGGGAAAAACTGTTTTTT.

V and J are TRBV4-2 and TRBJ2-2, with 10 bases matching TRBD1. J lost 3 bases, V lost 1 base, and 2 bases had no gene match. Germline assignment: CDR1 LGHNA and CDR2 YNFKEQ. CDR3 length: 16 residues. DNA for the CDR3: TGTGCCAGCAGCCAAGGCGACAGGGGGCACACCGGGGAGCTGTTTTTT. This sequence encodes CASSQGDRGHTGELFF.

The V gene is TRBV6-6, the J gene TRBJ1-5; D gene uncertain. Trimming pared 2 bases from V and 3 bases from J, leaving 14 bases between. The CDR3 is made up of 16 amino acids. Germline V CDR1 and CDR2: MNHNY, SVGAGI (reference sequence). The CDR3 sequence: CASSYDRHPFNQPQHF. The CDR3 coding sequence is TGTGCCAGCAGTTACGACCGACACCCATTCAATCAGCCCCAGCATTTT.

DNA for the CDR3: TGTGCCACCAGCATCCTTAGCGGGGGCCGCTACGAGCAGTACTTC. This codes for CATSILSGGRYEQYF. The rearrangement uses TRBV15 and TRBJ2-7, with 9 bases matching TRBD2. Germline values: CDR1 LNHNV, CDR2 YYDKDF (reference sequence). The CDR3 runs 15 residues. Trimming removed 4 bases from V and 3 bases from J; junction bases left unmatched: 7.

This clone was observed a handful of times. The genes are TRBV2 and TRBJ2-2; 10 bases match TRBD2. V lost 3 bases and J lost 1; bases outside the gene matches: 5. The CDR3 spans 17 residues. Germline CDR1 reads SNHLY; CDR2 reads FYNNEI. CDR3 residues: CASSERTSGRNTGELFF. CDR3 bases: TGTGCCAGCAGTGAGAGGACTAGCGGCAGGAACACCGGGGAGCTGTTTTTT.

This clone has only a few counts. This chain uses TRBV30 with TRBJ1-4, with D possibly being TRBD1 (6 bases). Trimming cost V 3 bases and J 7 bases, with 9 bases left between them. The CDR3 is 12 amino acids. Germline V CDR1 and CDR2: GTSNPN, SVGIG (reference sequence). The CDR3 spells CAWSLQGEKLFF. The CDR3, as DNA: TGTGCCTGGAGCCTACAGGGTGAAAAACTGTTTTTT. Full variable domain (missing parts from reference TRBV30 and TRBJ1-4): SQTIHQWPATLVQPVGSPLSLECTVEGTSNPNLYWYRQAAGRGLQLLFYSVGIGQISSEVPQNLSASRPQDRQFILSSKKLLLSDSGFYLCAWSLQGEKLFFGSGTQLSVL.

This chain uses TRBV2 with TRBJ2-3, with TRBD2 identical over 13 bases. The trim removed 7 bases at V and 0 bases at J, leaving 10 bases unmatched. This CDR3 is 18 amino acids long. CDR1 is SNHLY, CDR2 FYNNEI, per germline. The CDR3 spells CASTEGTSGVASTDTQYF. The CDR3 bases are TGTGCCAGCACAGAAGGGACTAGCGGGGTTGCTAGCACAGATACGCAGTATTTT. Full variable domain (missing parts from reference TRBV2 and TRBJ2-3): EPEVTQTPSHQVTQMGQEVILRCVPISNHLYFYWYRQILGQKVEFLVSFYNNEISEKSEIFDDQFSVERPDGSNFTLKIRSTKLEDSAMYFCASTEGTSGVASTDTQYFGPGTRLTVL.